The 22 T cell receptor beta chains reported below all come from one sample, sequenced in a study of beta chain features in type 1 diabetes. Sequenced material consisted of expressed TCRB transcripts (all of the isolated RNA was reverse transcribed). The method was immunoSEQ multiplex PCR; TCRdb's version includes in-frame clones alone and lacks a portion of them. The table records 60,000 or so clones, 40% to 65% of them present only once. No cognate antigen is known for these TCRs. Study-wide findings and caveats: Moderate yet significant TCRB CDR3 shortening was seen in Type 1 diabetes patients in all four CD4+ subsets.

Sequenced: Tregs from blood. The source is a woman aged 35 to 49 with type 1 diabetes.

CDR3 residues: CASSSGELNTDTQYF. In DNA, the CDR3 is TGTGCCAGCAGCTCAGGGGAGCTGAACACAGATACGCAGTATTTT. The chain employs TRBV7-2 and TRBJ2-3; D possibly corresponds to TRBD1 (6 bases). Germline loops: CDR1 SGHTA, CDR2 FQGNSA. Trimming took off 4 bases at V and 2 bases at J, with 13 bases between the two ends. There are 15 residues in the CDR3. The whole variable domain, remainder taken from reference TRBV7-2 and TRBJ2-3, is GAGVSQSPSNKVTEKGKDVELRCDPISGHTALYWYRQSLGQGLEFLIYFQGNSAPDKSGLPSDRFSAERTGGSVSTLTIQRTQQEDSAVYLCASSSGELNTDTQYFGPGTRLTVL.

This clone was seen a single time. The rearrangement joins TRBV10-3 to TRBJ1-1, with a tentative D call TRBD1 (5 bases). The CDR3 has 13 residues. Trimming removed 10 bases from V and 0 bases from J, with 12 bases in between. Germline CDR1 and CDR2: ENHRY and SYGVKD. CDR3 loop: CAKSTGLNTEAFF. DNA for the CDR3: TGTGCCAAATCTACAGGACTGAACACTGAAGCTTTCTTT.

This clone appeared a single time. V gene TRBV6-1 combines with J gene TRBJ2-7, with D possibly being TRBD1 (6 bases). The germline CDR1 and CDR2 sequences are MNHNS and SASEGT. This CDR3 is built from 15 residues. The V gene lost 4 bases and the J gene lost 2 bases, with 15 bases spanning the gap. The CDR3 region is CASSGGHSVTYEQYF. The CDR3 region has the DNA TGTGCCAGCAGTGGGGGACACTCGGTCACCTACGAGCAGTACTTC.

The chain couples TRBV28 to TRBJ2-2, with a possible D match to TRBD1 (5 bases). V was cut by 3 bases and J by 3 bases, with 11 bases left in between. The CDR3 has 15 amino acids. Per the germline V gene, CDR1 is MDHEN and CDR2 is SYDVKM. CDR3 residues: CASSFERGYTGELFF. For the CDR3, the DNA is TGTGCCAGCAGTTTTGAAAGGGGATACACCGGGGAGCTGTTTTTT. Looking up the rest from reference TRBV28 and TRBJ2-2 gives the full variable domain: DVKVTQSSRYLVKRTGEKVFLECVQDMDHENMFWYRQDPGLGLRLIYFSYDVKMKEKGDIPEGYSVSREKKERFSLILESASTNQTSMYLCASSFERGYTGELFFGEGSRLTVL.

This clone was recorded only once. This sequence joins TRBV4-2 and TRBJ1-2; TRBD1 matches at 7 bases. The CDR3 consists of 14 residues. CDR1 and CDR2 from the germline V gene are LGHNA and YNFKEQ. With 2 bases clipped from V and 1 base from J, the junction kept 1 base outside the gene matches. The CDR3: CASSQQGGNYGYTF. CDR3 DNA sequence: TGTGCCAGCAGCCAACAGGGGGGTAACTATGGCTACACCTTC.

The chain has TRBV7-2 and TRBJ1-1; D unresolved. Germline V gene data show CDR1 as SGHTA and CDR2 as FQGNSA. The V gene lost 5 bases and the J gene lost 1 base, with 8 bases spanning the gap. This CDR3 has 13 residues. CDR3 amino acids: CASSPIPNTEAFF. The CDR3 DNA is TGTGCCAGCAGCCCTATACCGAACACTGAAGCTTTCTTT.

The rearrangement joins TRBV7-2 to TRBJ2-7, with 14 bases identical to TRBD2. The J segment lost 4 bases and the V segment lost 3 bases, leaving 11 bases of the junction unmatched. Germline CDR1 reads SGHTA; CDR2 reads FQGNSA. The CDR3 loop spans 18 amino acids. In DNA form, the CDR3 reads TGTGCCAGCAGCTTCCGGACTAGCGGGAGGTCTCACGTTTACGAGCAGTACTTC. This gives the protein CASSFRTSGRSHVYEQYF.

V gene TRBV5-6 combines with J gene TRBJ2-3; TRBD2 agrees at 11 bases. Germline lookup yields CDR1 SGHDT and CDR2 YYEEEE. Trimming removed 3 bases from V and 3 bases from J; junction bases left unmatched: 3. The CDR3 contains 15 residues. CDR3 sequence (DNA): TGTGCCAGCAGCTATCTAGCGGGGGGTACAGATACGCAGTATTTT. Amino acids: CASSYLAGGTDTQYF.

The gene calls are TRBV5-1 and TRBJ2-4; 16 positions agree with TRBD2. The CDR3 contains 18 residues. The junction had 4 bases not matched to a gene; V was cut back by 3 bases and J by 1 base. Per the germline V gene, CDR1 is SGHRS and CDR2 is YFSETQ. The CDR3 bases are TGCGCCAGCAGCTGGGGACTAGCGGGAGGGGTGGCCAAAAACATTCAGTACTTC. This sequence encodes CASSWGLAGGVAKNIQYF.

J is TRBJ1-2 and V is TRBV15; D may be TRBD1 (5 bases). The germline V and J ends were trimmed by 0 bases and 6 bases, with 14 bases remaining between them. Germline-derived CDR1 and CDR2 are LNHNV and YYDKDF (reference sequence). CDR3 length equals 15 residues. The CDR3 loop is CATSRDRGTGHGYTF. In DNA form, the CDR3 reads TGTGCCACCAGCAGAGATCGAGGTACAGGCCATGGCTACACCTTC.

The chain joins TRBV19 to TRBJ2-7, with D perhaps matching TRBD2 (6 bases). The CDR3 has 13 residues. CDR1 and CDR2 (germline): LNHDA, SQIVND (reference sequence). Deletions cut 6 bases from V and 5 bases from J, with 14 bases between. The CDR3 sequence is CASRRTISDEQYF. The DNA for the CDR3 is TGTGCCAGTAGACGGACTATATCGGACGAGCAGTACTTC.

The V gene is TRBV7-2, the J gene TRBJ2-2; 10 nucleotides agree with TRBD2. V dropped 3 bases and J dropped 1; count of bases not matched to a gene: 2. The CDR3 runs to 16 residues. Germline-derived CDR1 and CDR2 are SGHTA and FQGNSA. CDR3 sequence: CASSFTSGMNTGELFF. In nucleotides, the CDR3 is TGTGCCAGCAGCTTCACTAGCGGGATGAACACCGGGGAGCTGTTTTTT. The variable domain in full, with the rest retrieved from reference TRBV7-2 and TRBJ2-2, is GAGVSQSPSNKVTEKGKDVELRCDPISGHTALYWYRQSLGQGLEFLIYFQGNSAPDKSGLPSDRFSAERTGGSVSTLTIQRTQQEDSAVYLCASSFTSGMNTGELFFGEGSRLTVL.

CDR3 sequence: CASSDYGGRTEAFF. The DNA of the CDR3 is TGTGCCAGCAGTGATTATGGGGGCAGGACTGAAGCTTTCTTT. The rearrangement links TRBV2 to TRBJ1-1; perhaps TRBD1 as D (6 bases). The CDR3 extends over 14 amino acids. Trimming left V 3 bases short and J 5 bases short, with 13 bases between. Germline CDR1 and CDR2: SNHLY and FYNNEI. Full variable domain (missing parts from reference TRBV2 and TRBJ1-1): EPEVTQTPSHQVTQMGQEVILRCVPISNHLYFYWYRQILGQKVEFLVSFYNNEISEKSEIFDDQFSVERPDGSNFTLKIRSTKLEDSAMYFCASSDYGGRTEAFFGQGTRLTVV.

The genes are TRBV27 and TRBJ2-1, with TRBD2 matching over 13 bases. The germline V gene has CDR1 MNHEY and CDR2 SMNVEV (reference sequence). The CDR3 is 15 amino acids. The V gene end was trimmed by 4 bases and the J gene end by 6 bases; junction bases not matched to a gene: 3. The CDR3 protein is CASSYRLAGGNEQFF. DNA for the CDR3: TGTGCCAGCAGTTACCGACTAGCGGGGGGCAATGAGCAGTTCTTC.

The gene calls are TRBV4-1 and TRBJ1-5; D perhaps matches TRBD1 (5 bases). Germline CDR1 and CDR2: MGHRA and YSYEKL. V shed 0 bases and J shed 2 bases, with 11 bases lying between them. The CDR3 loop spans 16 amino acids. The CDR3 bases are TGCGCCAGCAGCCAAGACGGGGGATTAGGCAATCAGCCCCAGCATTTT. It specifies CASSQDGGLGNQPQHF.

This clone was counted a single time. This chain links TRBV11-2 with TRBJ2-2, with 8 bases matching TRBD1. This CDR3 is 14 amino acids long. Germline V CDR1 and CDR2: SGHAT, FQNNGV. V was clipped by 5 bases and J by 6 bases; unmatched bases: 5. The CDR3 bases are TGTGCCAGCAGCGGACAGGGCGCACCCGGGGAGCTGTTTTTT. Protein: CASSGQGAPGELFF.

This clone was seen a single time. The chain recombines TRBV29-1 with TRBJ2-3; unclear D gene. Germline lookup yields CDR1 SQVTM and CDR2 ANQGSEA. Trimming took off 5 bases at V and 5 bases at J, with 8 bases between the two ends. This CDR3 region has 11 residues. The DNA for the CDR3 is TGCAGCGTTCTAATACTAGATACGCAGTATTTT. It encodes CSVLILDTQYF.

This chain joins TRBV5-1 and TRBJ2-1; perhaps TRBD2 as D (5 bases). The V and J ends lost 4 bases and 2 bases respectively, with 10 bases between them. Per germline, CDR1 SGHRS and CDR2 YFSETQ. This CDR3 is built from 14 residues. Here the CDR3 reads CASSGRAAYNEQFF. The CDR3 DNA sequence: TGCGCCAGCAGCGGGCGGGCCGCCTACAATGAGCAGTTCTTC.

The chain is built from TRBV4-2 and TRBJ2-1; D unclear. The germline CDR1 and CDR2 sequences are LGHNA and YNFKEQ. Trimming took off 4 bases at V and 6 bases at J, with 7 bases between the two ends. The CDR3 has 12 residues. The DNA of the CDR3 is TGTGCCAGCAGCCGAGGAGCCAATGAGCAGTTCTTC. The encoded protein is CASSRGANEQFF.

The chain uses TRBV5-1 and TRBJ1-1; D not certain. Germline-derived CDR1 and CDR2 are SGHRS and YFSETQ. The V and J ends lost 3 bases and 2 bases respectively, with 11 bases between them. CDR3 length: 14 amino acids. The chain's CDR3 is CASSWLDHNTEAFF. In DNA form, the CDR3 reads TGCGCCAGCAGCTGGCTAGACCATAACACTGAAGCTTTCTTT.

The chain employs TRBV19 and TRBJ2-1; unclear D gene. CDR1 and CDR2 from the germline V gene are LNHDA and SQIVND (reference sequence). This CDR3 contains 12 residues. V was trimmed by 5 bases and J by 4 bases, leaving 6 bases between them. CDR3 in amino acids: CASSRSYNEQFF. DNA for the CDR3: TGTGCCAGTAGTCGGTCATACAATGAGCAGTTCTTC.

This clone appeared once. V is TRBV6-5 and J is TRBJ1-3, with D hard to call. This CDR3 is 13 amino acids long. Germline V CDR1 and CDR2: MNHEY, SVGAGI. The V gene lost 0 bases and the J gene lost 4 bases, with 4 bases spanning the gap. CDR3 residues: CASSYSRGNTIYF. The CDR3 region has the DNA TGTGCCAGCAGTTACTCGAGGGGAAACACCATATATTTT.